The 31 T cell receptor beta chains presented below share a single source sample, sequenced in a study of immune evolution from preneoplasia to lung adenocarcinoma. Libraries were prepared by immunoSEQ multiplex PCR; TCRdb keeps only in-frame clonotypes and omits some of them. The data contain approximately 3,800 clones, over 75% of them singletons. Source material: FFPE adjacent normal lung tissue. The receptors come from a person between 65 and 79 years old with lung adenocarcinoma.

This clone is judged large. The J gene is TRBJ1-4, the V gene TRBV28; D not certain. Between the trimmed V and J ends, which lost 5 bases and 0 bases, there was a span of 7 bases. The germline gives CDR1 MDHEN, CDR2 SYDVKM. CDR3 size: 14 residues. CDR3 loop: CASSPTTTNEKLFF. CDR3 in DNA: TGTGCCAGCAGTCCAACTACAACTAATGAAAAACTGTTTTTT.

This clone occurred a few times. This rearrangement joins TRBV28 to TRBJ2-3; D is unresolved. Germline assignment: CDR1 MDHEN and CDR2 SYDVKM. This CDR3 is 13 amino acids long. Trimming shortened V by 2 bases and J by 4 bases, and 7 bases separated the two germline ends. The CDR3 DNA reads as TGTGCCAGCAGTTTACGGCCAGCAGATACGCAGTATTTT. Residues: CASSLRPADTQYF.

This chain links TRBV29-1 with TRBJ1-4, with D perhaps matching TRBD1 (6 bases). From germline, CDR1 is SQVTM and CDR2 ANQGSEA. With 3 bases removed from V and 10 bases from J, the gap between germline ends came to 9 bases. The CDR3 consists of 11 residues. CDR3 nucleotides: TGCAGCGTTGAGGGGGGCGGAAAACTGTTTTTT. Protein sequence: CSVEGGGKLFF.

Within the sample, this clone is large (0.1 to 1%). The CDR3 nucleotides are TGTGCCAGCTCACCCCCAAACAGGTCCCAGCATTTT. It yields the protein CASSPPNRSQHF. The chain couples TRBV18 to TRBJ1-5, with TRBD1 as a possible D gene (5 bases). The CDR3 totals 12 residues. Deletions cut 3 bases from V and 11 bases from J, with 11 bases between. In germline, CDR1 is KGHSH, CDR2 LQKENI.

The rearrangement uses TRBV29-1 and TRBJ2-1; tentatively, D is TRBD1 (6 bases). Germline CDR1 is SQVTM and CDR2 is ANQGSEA. V was shortened by 6 bases and J by 0 bases, with 15 bases between the two germline ends. The length of the CDR3 is 15 residues. This chain's CDR3 is CSVAGTPSSYNEQFF. The CDR3 DNA sequence: TGCAGCGTAGCCGGGACACCCAGCTCCTACAATGAGCAGTTCTTC.

This clone was recorded only once. J is TRBJ1-1 and V is TRBV28; the D gene is possibly TRBD1 (5 bases). The germline gives CDR1 MDHEN, CDR2 SYDVKM. The V gene lost 3 bases and the J gene lost 4 bases, with 9 bases spanning the gap. This CDR3 has 13 amino acids. The CDR3 bases are TGTGCCAGCAGTTTGCAGGGAATCACTGAAGCTTTCTTT. Protein: CASSLQGITEAFF.

V and J are TRBV6-1 and TRBJ2-2, with 11 bases that match TRBD2. Germline V gene sequence: CDR1 MNHNS, CDR2 SASEGT. The CDR3 extends over 16 amino acids. Trimming removed 2 bases from V and 5 bases from J; junction bases left unmatched: 4. The CDR3 reads CASSESLAGGTGELFF. The DNA of the CDR3 is TGTGCCAGCAGTGAATCCCTAGCGGGAGGTACCGGGGAGCTGTTTTTT.

The chain recombines TRBV25-1 with TRBJ1-2; D not resolved. The CDR3 covers 15 residues. Germline lookup yields CDR1 MGHDK and CDR2 SYGVNS. V was pared by 7 bases and J by 0 bases, with 15 bases between. CDR3 protein: CASTNVGKPNYGYTF. In nucleotides, the CDR3 is TGTGCCAGCACTAACGTGGGGAAGCCTAACTATGGCTACACCTTC.

The chain combines TRBV4-1 with TRBJ2-1; 10 nucleotides agree with TRBD1. V was pared by 1 base and J by 8 bases, with 5 bases of the junction left unmatched. Germline V CDR1 and CDR2: MGHRA, YSYEKL. The CDR3 is 15 residues long. The CDR3, as DNA: TGCGCCAGCAGCCAAGGCCTGACAGGGGGCTATGAGCAGTTCTTC. Its translation is CASSQGLTGGYEQFF.

The chain carries TRBV7-9 and TRBJ1-1; perhaps TRBD1 as D (5 bases). The V gene lost 1 base and the J gene lost 7 bases, with 16 bases spanning the gap. The germline gives CDR1 SEHNR, CDR2 FQNEAQ (reference sequence). The length of the CDR3 is 15 residues. CDR3 region: CASSLEEKGRVEAFF. The CDR3 bases are TGTGCCAGCAGCTTAGAAGAAAAGGGGCGGGTTGAAGCTTTCTTT.

By share, this clone counts as hyperexpanded (1% or more). The chain carries TRBV6-5 and TRBJ1-1; no firm D call. From germline, CDR1 is MNHEY and CDR2 SVGAGI. The germline V and J ends were trimmed by 0 bases and 4 bases, with 15 bases remaining between them. CDR3 length equals 16 residues. The CDR3 region has the DNA TGTGCCAGCAGTTACTCGAGTATCCCGGGGTCCACTGAAGCTTTCTTT. It translates to CASSYSSIPGSTEAFF.

Only a few counts were recorded for this clone. V gene TRBV30 combines with J gene TRBJ2-1, with TRBD1 matching 11 bases. Germline V gene sequence: CDR1 GTSNPN, CDR2 SVGIG (reference sequence). This CDR3 comprises 14 residues. V dropped 5 bases and J dropped 5; count of bases not matched to a gene: 5. In DNA form, the CDR3 reads TGTGCCTGGTGGACAGGGGGCTTTGACAATGAGCAGTTCTTC. This codes for CAWWTGGFDNEQFF.

This clone has only a few counts. The chain combines TRBV7-9 with TRBJ2-5; D is possibly TRBD1 (6 bases). Deletions cut 1 base from V and 1 base from J, with 22 bases between. The CDR3 loop spans 19 amino acids. Germline values: CDR1 SEHNR, CDR2 FQNEAQ (reference sequence). CDR3 DNA sequence: TGTGCCAGCAGCTTAGTCTCGCCACGGACAGTGAAATTCCAAGAGACCCAGTACTTC. This codes for CASSLVSPRTVKFQETQYF. The full variable domain, its missing parts supplied by reference TRBV7-9 and TRBJ2-5, is DTGVSQNPRHKITKRGQNVTFRCDPISEHNRLYWYRQTLGQGPEFLTYFQNEAQLEKSRLLSDRFSAERPKGSFSTLEIQRTEQGDSAMYLCASSLVSPRTVKFQETQYFGPGTRLLVL.

The V and J genes are TRBV5-4 and TRBJ2-7, with D perhaps matching TRBD2 (7 bases). The V end was cut by 9 bases, the J end by 6 bases, with 13 bases between. The CDR3 totals 11 residues. Germline CDR1 is SGHNT and CDR2 is YYREEE (reference sequence). The CDR3 DNA sequence: TGTGCCACCGGGGCGGGGGCCGAGCAGTACTTC. This codes for CATGAGAEQYF.

The CDR3 nucleotides are TGTGCCAGCACCCCCGGGGTGACCAACTATGGCTACACCTTC. Protein sequence: CASTPGVTNYGYTF. J is TRBJ1-2 and V is TRBV9; D is uncertain. The CDR3 is made up of 14 amino acids. The germline gives CDR1 SGDLS, CDR2 YYNGEE. The ends were cut back, 6 bases at V and 2 bases at J, with 14 bases in the middle.

V and J are TRBV6-1 and TRBJ2-7, with D unclear. CDR1 is MNHNS, CDR2 SASEGT, per germline. With 3 bases removed from V and 2 bases from J, the gap between germline ends came to 8 bases. The CDR3 consists of 13 residues. The CDR3 region has the DNA TGTGCCAGCAGTGATGACTCCCCCTACGAGCAGTACTTC. This sequence encodes CASSDDSPYEQYF.

The chain links TRBV7-9 to TRBJ2-2; D is unresolved. V gave up 3 bases and J gave up 7 bases, with 12 bases separating them. The CDR3 length is 14 residues. CDR1 and CDR2 from the germline V gene are SEHNR and FQNEAQ (reference sequence). CDR3 sequence reads: CASSFTVAGGELFF. The CDR3 DNA follows: TGTGCCAGCAGCTTTACCGTGGCAGGCGGGGAGCTGTTTTTT.

The chain has TRBV5-1 and TRBJ1-1; perhaps TRBD1 as D (6 bases). This CDR3 has 14 residues. V was trimmed by 3 bases and J by 1 base, leaving 10 bases between them. The germline V gene encodes CDR1 SGHRS and CDR2 YFSETQ. CDR3 protein: CASSSDSSNTEAFF. In nucleotides, the CDR3 is TGCGCCAGCAGCTCGGACAGTTCGAACACTGAAGCTTTCTTT.

This rearrangement joins TRBV7-3 to TRBJ2-5, with 12 bases that match TRBD2. The CDR3 spans 16 residues. V lost 2 bases, J lost 5 bases, and 6 bases stayed unmatched. Germline loops: CDR1 SGHTA, CDR2 FQGTGA. The CDR3 sequence is CASSLYLAGGPETQYF. The DNA for the CDR3 is TGTGCCAGCAGCTTATACCTAGCGGGAGGGCCTGAGACCCAGTACTTC.

The rearrangement uses TRBV5-5 and TRBJ2-5; D uncertain. Trimming pared 0 bases from V and 1 base from J, leaving 10 bases between. CDR1 and CDR2 (germline): SGHKS, YYEKEE (reference sequence). The CDR3 is 15 amino acids. CDR3 sequence reads: CASSLEGRPQETQYF. The CDR3, as DNA: TGTGCCAGCAGCTTGGAGGGCAGGCCCCAAGAGACCCAGTACTTC.

This rearrangement joins TRBV30 to TRBJ2-7, with 10 bases aligning to TRBD1. V lost 5 bases and J lost 5; bases outside the gene matches: 9. The germline V gene has CDR1 GTSNPN and CDR2 SVGIG (reference sequence). The CDR3 is 14 amino acids. The CDR3 region has the DNA TGTGCCTGGTCCCAAGGGACAGGGGCGAACGAGCAGTACTTC. Protein product: CAWSQGTGANEQYF.

The chain carries TRBV7-2 and TRBJ2-3, with TRBD2 matching 10 bases. The germline V gene has CDR1 SGHTA and CDR2 FQGNSA. Trimming removed 4 bases from V and 4 bases from J; junction bases left unmatched: 5. The CDR3 spans 15 residues. CDR3 in DNA: TGTGCCAGCAGCTCGCTAGCGGGAGCCCCAGATACGCAGTATTTT. The encoded protein is CASSSLAGAPDTQYF.

This clone was detected only a few times. The chain uses TRBV7-9 and TRBJ2-1; D gene uncertain. Trimming removed 8 bases from V and 8 bases from J, with 16 bases in between. Germline V gene sequence: CDR1 SEHNR, CDR2 FQNEAQ (reference sequence). This CDR3 is built from 13 residues. CDR3 amino acids: CASEQFSSYEQFF. The CDR3 region has the DNA TGTGCCAGCGAACAGTTTTCGAGTTATGAGCAGTTCTTC.

This chain joins TRBV11-2 and TRBJ2-1, with unresolved D. Trimming removed 4 bases from V and 4 bases from J, with 5 bases in between. CDR3 length: 12 residues. Germline V gene sequence: CDR1 SGHAT, CDR2 FQNNGV. In DNA form, the CDR3 reads TGTGCCAGCAGCTCGGGTTACAATGAGCAGTTCTTC. Residues: CASSSGYNEQFF.

As to this clone: Other DNA sequences of this sample code for an identical CDR3. The rearrangement links TRBV29-1 to TRBJ1-1; D may be TRBD1 (5 bases). CDR1 SQVTM and CDR2 ANQGSEA come from the germline V gene. The CDR3 is 13 amino acids. V was trimmed by 5 bases and J by 1 base, leaving 11 bases between them. Written as DNA, the CDR3 is TGCAGCGTTCGAGGGGAGTCGAACACTGAAGCTTTCTTT. This sequence encodes CSVRGESNTEAFF.

The chain links TRBV5-6 to TRBJ2-1, with unresolved D. The CDR3 is made up of 13 amino acids. CDR1 and CDR2 from the germline V gene are SGHDT and YYEEEE. V lost 2 bases and J lost 4, with 7 bases in between. This chain's CDR3 is CASSFKNYNEQFF. The CDR3 DNA sequence: TGTGCCAGCAGCTTTAAAAATTACAATGAGCAGTTCTTC. Using reference TRBV5-6 and TRBJ2-1 for the parts outside the CDR3, the full variable domain is DAGVTQSPTHLIKTRGQQVTLRCSPKSGHDTVSWYQQALGQGPQFIFQYYEEEERQRGNFPDRFSGHQFPNYSSELNVNALLLGDSALYLCASSFKNYNEQFFGPGTRLTVL.

The V and J genes are TRBV5-1 and TRBJ1-1, with 10 bases fitting TRBD1. J lost 6 bases, V lost 3 bases, and 8 bases had no gene match. In germline, CDR1 is SGHRS, CDR2 YFSETQ. The CDR3 is 15 residues long. CDR3 DNA sequence: TGCGCCAGCAGCTCGACAGGGGGCGTTCTCCCTGAAGCTTTCTTT. Translation: CASSSTGGVLPEAFF.

By share, this clone ranks as large. V gene TRBV2 combines with J gene TRBJ2-4, with D unclear. Per germline, CDR1 SNHLY and CDR2 FYNNEI. This CDR3 is 12 amino acids long. Trimming stripped 6 bases from V and 0 bases from J, with 3 bases between. In DNA, the CDR3 is TGTGCCAGCAGCCTAGCCAAAAACATTCAGTACTTC. Encoded protein: CASSLAKNIQYF.

The genes are TRBV27 and TRBJ2-3; the D is unclear. The CDR3 spans 14 residues. Trimming removed 8 bases from V and 1 base from J, with 13 bases in between. Germline CDR1 MNHEY, CDR2 SMNVEV (reference sequence). CDR3 sequence (DNA): TGTGCCAGCCAAAGGGTAGGAGGCACAGATACGCAGTATTTT. Translation: CASQRVGGTDTQYF.

The gene calls are TRBV6-5 and TRBJ1-2, with D perhaps matching TRBD1 (6 bases). Germline loops: CDR1 MNHEY, CDR2 SVGAGI. The CDR3 totals 12 residues. V was trimmed by 7 bases and J by 6 bases, leaving 12 bases between them. The CDR3 reads CASKDSADGYTF. CDR3 nucleotide sequence: TGTGCCAGCAAGGACAGCGCGGATGGCTACACCTTC.

In DNA form, the CDR3 reads TGTGCCAGCAGCCCTGGGGGCGAGACCCAGTACTTC. This encodes CASSPGGETQYF. The chain combines TRBV14 with TRBJ2-5; D possibly corresponds to TRBD1 (6 bases). This CDR3 region has 12 residues. Trimming cost V 4 bases and J 5 bases, with 8 bases left between them. Per the germline V gene, CDR1 is SGHDN and CDR2 is FVKESK. Complete variable domain (other parts from reference TRBV14 and TRBJ2-5): EAGVTQFPSHSVIEKGQTVTLRCDPISGHDNLYWYRRVMGKEIKFLLHFVKESKQDESGMPNNRFLAERTGGTYSTLKVQPAELEDSGVYFCASSPGGETQYFGPGTRLLVL.